The 30 T cell receptor beta chains below all came from one sample that was sequenced in a study of T cell responses to AZD1222 COVID-19 vaccine. Libraries were prepared by immunoSEQ multiplex PCR; TCRdb keeps only in-frame clonotypes and omits some of them. The sample has 150,000 to 200,000 clones, 93% seen once. The source was peripheral blood, collected on day 0 of AZD1222 vaccination. All receptors derive from an adult in good health.

V and J are TRBV5-1 and TRBJ1-2; D may be TRBD1 (5 bases). This CDR3 comprises 15 residues. The V end was cut by 0 bases, the J end by 1 base, with 10 bases between. CDR1 is SGHRS, CDR2 YFSETQ, per germline. CDR3 in DNA: TGCGCCAGCAGCTTGGGACAAGGGGTTAACTATGGCTACACCTTC. Amino acids: CASSLGQGVNYGYTF.

This chain joins TRBV27 and TRBJ1-4; the D gene is possibly TRBD1 (6 bases). Germline V gives CDR1 MNHEY, CDR2 SMNVEV (reference sequence). The ends were cut back, 5 bases at V and 7 bases at J, with 17 bases in the middle. The CDR3 consists of 15 residues. The CDR3 DNA sequence: TGTGCCAGCAGTCCCGGACAGTCGGGGAGTGAAAAACTGTTTTTT. Amino acid sequence: CASSPGQSGSEKLFF. Variable domain in full (rest from reference TRBV27 and TRBJ1-4): EAQVTQNPRYLITVTGKKLTVTCSQNMNHEYMSWYRQDPGLGLRQIYYSMNVEVTDKGDVPEGYKVSRKEKRNFPLILESPSPNQTSLYFCASSPGQSGSEKLFFGSGTQLSVL.

The V gene is TRBV9, the J gene TRBJ1-2; 9 bases are shared with TRBD1. The CDR3 covers 13 residues. V lost 3 bases, J lost 4 bases, and 1 base stayed unmatched. Germline CDR1 is SGDLS and CDR2 is YYNGEE. In DNA form, the CDR3 reads TGTGCCAGCAGCGGGGACAGGGCCTATGGCTACACCTTC. It is translated as CASSGDRAYGYTF.

A single count supports this clone. V gene TRBV19 combines with J gene TRBJ1-5; D is undetermined. This CDR3 contains 14 residues. Germline CDR1 reads LNHDA; CDR2 reads SQIVND (reference sequence). V was clipped by 0 bases and J by 2 bases, with 5 bases between them. CDR3 amino acids: CASSIDWGNQPQHF. The CDR3 DNA follows: TGTGCCAGTAGTATAGATTGGGGCAATCAGCCCCAGCATTTT.

The V call is TRBV6-1, the J call TRBJ2-2; D gene ambiguous. V shed 4 bases and J shed 1 base, with 13 bases lying between them. This CDR3 is 16 amino acids long. Germline V gives CDR1 MNHNS, CDR2 SASEGT. The CDR3 sequence is CASSVGHHLNTGELFF. CDR3 coding DNA: TGTGCCAGCAGTGTAGGGCACCATCTGAACACCGGGGAGCTGTTTTTT.

This chain links TRBV10-3 with TRBJ2-7, with D unclear. Germline-derived CDR1 and CDR2 are ENHRY and SYGVKD. The CDR3 is made up of 13 amino acids. The V end was cut by 4 bases, the J end by 5 bases, with 12 bases between. CDR3 loop: CAISGDSGHEQYF. The CDR3 region has the DNA TGTGCCATCAGTGGCGATTCCGGACACGAGCAGTACTTC.

CDR3 coding DNA: TGCGCCAGCAGTGAGTCGGGTTTCACCGGGGAGCTGTTTTTT. Protein sequence: CASSESGFTGELFF. The V and J genes are TRBV10-1 and TRBJ2-2; no firm D call. V lost 0 bases, J lost 4 bases, and 6 bases lay in between. The CDR3 extends over 14 amino acids. The germline V gene encodes CDR1 WNHNN and CDR2 SYGVQD (reference sequence).

This clone appeared a single time. The chain is built from TRBV3-1 (or the pseudogene TRBV3-2) and TRBJ1-2; TRBD1 might be the D (5 bases). The V and J ends lost 0 bases and 5 bases respectively, with 16 bases between them. The CDR3 sequence is 16 residues long. The germline gives CDR1 LGHDT, CDR2 YNNKEL (reference sequence). This CDR3 reads CASSQEVQGAWYGYTF. For the CDR3, the DNA is TGTGCCAGCAGCCAAGAGGTGCAAGGGGCCTGGTATGGCTACACCTTC.

With regard to this clone: The germline gene is not matched at one end of the junction; a read error may be the cause. The chain employs TRBV4-2 and TRBJ2-1; a possible D gene is TRBD2 (7 bases). Germline CDR1 LGHNA, CDR2 YNFKEQ. This CDR3 is built from 15 residues. The DNA for the CDR3 is TGTGCCCGCAGCCAAGGGGGGGGGTCCTACAATGAGCAGTTCTTC. Its translation: CARSQGGGSYNEQFF.

J is TRBJ1-1 and V is TRBV7-9; D gene uncertain. The CDR3 loop spans 12 amino acids. In germline, CDR1 is SEHNR, CDR2 FQNEAQ (reference sequence). The V gene lost 4 bases and the J gene lost 14 bases, with 17 bases spanning the gap. This CDR3 reads CASSSRGPNKFF. The CDR3 nucleotides are TGTGCCAGCAGCTCGCGCGGTCCCAATAAATTCTTT.

V usage is TRBV2 and J usage is TRBJ2-1, with 13 bases matching TRBD2. Germline V lookup: CDR1 SNHLY, CDR2 FYNNEI. Unmatched junction bases numbered 8, after V lost 4 bases and J lost 5 bases. This CDR3 is built from 17 residues. Here the CDR3 reads CASSVRHGTSGNNEQFF. DNA of the CDR3: TGTGCCAGCAGTGTCAGACACGGGACTAGCGGGAACAATGAGCAGTTCTTC.

The gene calls are TRBV14 and TRBJ1-3, with D possibly TRBD1 on 6 matching bases. Germline V gene data show CDR1 as SGHDN and CDR2 as FVKESK. The CDR3 covers 15 residues. The germline V and J ends were trimmed by 4 bases and 4 bases, with 14 bases remaining between them. The DNA of the CDR3 is TGTGCCAGCAGCCGTAAGGGGGTTTCGGGAAACACCATATATTTT. This codes for CASSRKGVSGNTIYF.

The chain uses TRBV4-1 and TRBJ2-7; TRBD1 aligns across 7 bases. Losses at the gene ends were 3 bases for V and 13 bases for J; bases not matched to a gene: 9. The CDR3 consists of 12 residues. The germline V gene has CDR1 MGHRA and CDR2 YSYEKL. The CDR3 DNA reads TGCGCCAGCAGCCAGGTTTTCGGACAGGTTTACTTC. This sequence encodes CASSQVFGQVYF.

The V gene is TRBV3-1 (or the pseudogene TRBV3-2), the J gene TRBJ2-5, with 8 positions matching TRBD1. This CDR3 is built from 18 residues. Germline loops: CDR1 LGHDT, CDR2 YNNKEL (reference sequence). J gave up 2 bases and V 0 bases, and 11 bases lay outside the gene matches. Here the CDR3 DNA reads TGTGCCAGCAGCCAAGATCCCGGCGGGACAGGATTTCAAGAGACCCAGTACTTC. Translated, it gives CASSQDPGGTGFQETQYF.

The rearrangement links TRBV9 to TRBJ2-4; a weak D match, TRBD2 (5 bases). Trimming took off 6 bases at V and 3 bases at J, with 13 bases between the two ends. The CDR3 totals 14 residues. Germline V gene sequence: CDR1 SGDLS, CDR2 YYNGEE. In DNA form, the CDR3 reads TGTGCCAGCAAGGGTAAAGCGGTCAAAAACATTCAGTACTTC. Translated: CASKGKAVKNIQYF.

The V gene is TRBV9, the J gene TRBJ2-7, with D hard to call. Germline values: CDR1 SGDLS, CDR2 YYNGEE. V lost 4 bases to trimming and J lost 3 bases, with 14 bases between them. The CDR3 extends over 14 amino acids. CDR3 loop: CASSPRLGNYEQYF. In nucleotides, the CDR3 is TGTGCCAGCAGCCCCCGTCTAGGAAACTACGAGCAGTACTTC.

The chain is built from TRBV5-4 and TRBJ1-1, with TRBD1 as a possible D gene (6 bases). From germline, CDR1 is SGHNT and CDR2 YYREEE (reference sequence). Trimming pared 6 bases from V and 1 base from J, leaving 22 bases between. The CDR3 is 17 residues long. The CDR3 region has the DNA TGTGCCAGCACCGAAATGGGGGGCGGTGATCCGAACACTGAAGCTTTCTTT. Translated: CASTEMGGGDPNTEAFF.

V gene TRBV4-1 combines with J gene TRBJ2-1; D uncertain. From germline, CDR1 is MGHRA and CDR2 YSYEKL. The CDR3 has 19 amino acids. The V end was cut by 0 bases, the J end by 1 base, with 19 bases between. The CDR3 sequence is CASSQDTISAVGSYNEQFF. CDR3 nucleotide sequence: TGCGCCAGCAGCCAAGATACAATCTCGGCGGTGGGGTCCTACAATGAGCAGTTCTTC.

The chain carries TRBV5-4 and TRBJ1-2; D is undetermined. Germline CDR1 and CDR2: SGHNT and YYREEE (reference sequence). V gave up 1 base and J gave up 4 bases, with 8 bases separating them. The CDR3 is 13 amino acids. The CDR3 nucleotides read TGTGCCAGCAGCTTGATGGGAACCTATGGCTACACCTTC. This encodes CASSLMGTYGYTF. Based on the CDR3 plus reference TRBV5-4 and TRBJ1-2, the full variable domain is ETGVTQSPTHLIKTRGQQVTLRCSSQSGHNTVSWYQQALGQGPQFIFQYYREEENGRGNFPPRFSGLQFPNYSSELNVNALELDDSALYLCASSLMGTYGYTFGSGTRLTVV.

V is TRBV6-1 and J is TRBJ2-1; D gene uncertain. The CDR3 is 13 amino acids. V was pared by 3 bases and J by 7 bases, with 10 bases between. In germline, CDR1 is MNHNS, CDR2 SASEGT. As DNA, the CDR3 is TGTGCCAGCAGTGATTTAGTACCGAATGAGCAGTTCTTC. Residues: CASSDLVPNEQFF.

The V gene is TRBV6-5, the J gene TRBJ1-6, with D possibly TRBD1 on 5 matching bases. V dropped 0 bases and J dropped 10 bases, with 13 bases sitting between them. Germline assignment: CDR1 MNHEY and CDR2 SVGAGI. The CDR3 runs 15 residues. For the CDR3, the DNA is TGTGCCAGCAGTTACTCTAAAGCAGGGATGTCACCCCTCCACTTT. This encodes CASSYSKAGMSPLHF.

This chain joins TRBV30 and TRBJ1-2, with D perhaps matching TRBD1 (5 bases). Germline loops: CDR1 GTSNPN, CDR2 SVGIG (reference sequence). Trimming took 0 bases from V and 2 from J, leaving 16 bases between them. This CDR3 is 16 amino acids long. The CDR3 sequence: CAWSVPPQQENYGYTF. The CDR3 DNA reads TGTGCCTGGAGTGTACCCCCACAACAGGAAAACTATGGCTACACCTTC.

The rearrangement joins TRBV29-1 to TRBJ1-2; a weak D match, TRBD1 (5 bases). The V end was cut by 0 bases, the J end by 4 bases, with 9 bases between. This CDR3 region has 13 residues. Germline V gives CDR1 SQVTM, CDR2 ANQGSEA. CDR3 sequence: CSVEEGPGYGYTF. CDR3 DNA sequence: TGCAGCGTTGAAGAGGGACCGGGCTATGGCTACACCTTC.

The V call is TRBV10-1, the J call TRBJ2-7, with 11 bases that match TRBD2. This CDR3 is built from 17 residues. The V gene end was trimmed by 3 bases and the J gene end by 4 bases; junction bases not matched to a gene: 11. Germline lookup yields CDR1 WNHNN and CDR2 SYGVQD (reference sequence). DNA for the CDR3: TGCGCCAGCAGTGACCCGCGGAGTAGCGGGGGGGCATACGAGCAGTACTTC. This sequence encodes CASSDPRSSGGAYEQYF.

This chain uses TRBV14 with TRBJ2-5; D remains unclear. V lost 2 bases to trimming and J lost 2 bases, with 3 bases between them. The CDR3 runs to 12 residues. Looked up from germline, CDR1 is SGHDN and CDR2 is FVKESK. CDR3 nucleotide sequence: TGTGCCAGCAGCCAATATCAAGAGACCCAGTACTTC. Amino acids: CASSQYQETQYF.

The CDR3, as DNA: TGTGCCAGTAAATCCTCCTACGAGCAGTACTTC. This encodes CASKSSYEQYF. This sequence joins TRBV19 and TRBJ2-7; D is undetermined. V was cut by 7 bases and J by 0 bases, with 4 bases left in between. CDR3 length: 11 amino acids. Looked up from germline, CDR1 is LNHDA and CDR2 is SQIVND (reference sequence).

The J gene is TRBJ1-2, the V gene TRBV18, with no clear D. The CDR3 extends over 13 amino acids. V was cut by 2 bases and J by 4 bases, with 8 bases left in between. Germline values: CDR1 KGHSH, CDR2 LQKENI. The CDR3 spells CASSPGTGYGYTF. As DNA, the CDR3 is TGTGCCAGCTCACCAGGCACGGGCTATGGCTACACCTTC.

The chain is built from TRBV4-1 and TRBJ2-7; 13 bases are shared with TRBD2. This CDR3 contains 16 residues. The trim removed 4 bases at V and 4 bases at J, leaving 7 bases unmatched. Looked up from germline, CDR1 is MGHRA and CDR2 is YSYEKL. CDR3 sequence (DNA): TGCGCCAGCAGCCTCGGGACTAGCGGGGCCCCATACGAGCAGTACTTC. Protein sequence: CASSLGTSGAPYEQYF.

This clone came up once. The genes are TRBV7-5 and TRBJ1-1; the table's D call, TRBD1, has no DNA check behind it. TRBV7-5 is a documented pseudogene. The length of the CDR3 is 13 residues. The CDR3 region has the DNA TGTGTCAGAACGGACAGGGGGAGCACTGAAGCTTTCTTT. Translated, it gives CVRTDRGSTEAFF.

This clone was detected a few times. This chain links TRBV4-1 with TRBJ2-7; 8 nucleotides line up with TRBD2. CDR1 and CDR2 (germline): MGHRA, YSYEKL. CDR3 length equals 16 residues. The V and J ends lost 2 bases and 0 bases, in that order; junction bases with no gene match: 6. The CDR3 DNA reads as TGCGCCAGCAGCCAAAAAGCGGGGGAGAGCTCCTACGAGCAGTACTTC. Amino acids: CASSQKAGESSYEQYF.